The next 28 T cell receptor beta chains were all read from a single sample in a study of blood T cell repertoires in COVID-19. Using immunoSEQ multiplex PCR, the repertoire was profiled, and TCRdb retains in-frame clones only, with some absent. This repertoire shows 150,000 to 200,000 clones, over 80% found once; its top ten account for under 10%. Source material: peripheral blood. Receptors originate from a woman aged 65 to 85 with COVID-19, enrolled during active disease.

The chain carries TRBV19 and TRBJ1-1, with TRBD1 identical over 7 bases. This CDR3 contains 16 residues. The V segment lost 9 bases and the J segment 6 bases; nucleotides outside the gene matches: 19. The germline CDR1 and CDR2 sequences are LNHDA and SQIVND (reference sequence). CDR3 in DNA: TGTGCCAGCATTCCCGAGACAGGGAGTCGAGCGGCTGAAGCTTTCTTT. Translating gives CASIPETGSRAAEAFF. The full variable domain, with the rest looked up from reference TRBV19 and TRBJ1-1, is DGGITQSPKYLFRKEGQNVTLSCEQNLNHDAMYWYRQDPGQGLRLIYYSQIVNDFQKGDIAEGYSVSREKKESFPLTVTSAQKNPTAFYLCASIPETGSRAAEAFFGQGTRLTVV.

The chain carries TRBV29-1 and TRBJ2-7; TRBD1 aligns across 11 bases. J lost 0 bases, V lost 4 bases, and 8 bases had no gene match. Germline V gene sequence: CDR1 SQVTM, CDR2 ANQGSEA. The CDR3 is made up of 16 amino acids. The CDR3 region is CSVGEDRGQVSYEQYF. The CDR3 DNA follows: TGCAGCGTTGGGGAGGACAGGGGGCAAGTCTCCTACGAGCAGTACTTC.

The chain uses TRBV5-1 and TRBJ1-2; 8 bases match TRBD1. The ends lost 0 bases at V and 4 bases at J; junction bases unmatched: 2. CDR3 length: 14 amino acids. Germline CDR1 and CDR2: SGHRS and YFSETQ. The CDR3: CASSLEQGGYGYTF. DNA for the CDR3: TGCGCCAGCAGCTTGGAACAGGGGGGCTATGGCTACACCTTC.

This clone was counted only a few times. This chain joins TRBV7-9 and TRBJ2-7; D is possibly TRBD1 (6 bases). The CDR3 covers 16 residues. Germline values: CDR1 SEHNR, CDR2 FQNEAQ (reference sequence). Trimming stripped 5 bases from V and 4 bases from J, with 21 bases between. In nucleotides, the CDR3 is TGTGCCAGCAGCCCGGGGATGGGGGCTATCAAGTACGAGCAGTACTTC. The encoded protein is CASSPGMGAIKYEQYF.

This sequence joins TRBV20-1 and TRBJ2-1; D might be TRBD2 (5 bases). V dropped 8 bases and J dropped 8 bases, with 13 bases sitting between them. CDR1 DFQATT and CDR2 SNEGSKA come from the germline V gene (reference sequence). CDR3 length equals 11 residues. CDR3 residues: CSLWELDEQFF. The CDR3 DNA sequence: TGCAGTCTCTGGGAGTTGGATGAGCAGTTCTTC.

This clone was detected once. This chain joins TRBV7-9 and TRBJ2-5, with D perhaps TRBD2 (6 bases). The CDR3 runs to 14 residues. Trimming took 2 bases from V and 3 from J, leaving 10 bases between them. Germline V CDR1 and CDR2: SEHNR, FQNEAQ (reference sequence). The chain's CDR3 is CASSLKGGKETQYF. CDR3 nucleotide sequence: TGTGCCAGCAGCTTAAAGGGCGGGAAAGAGACCCAGTACTTC.

This clone appeared once. The V call is TRBV7-2, the J call TRBJ2-3, with TRBD2 identical over 7 bases. CDR1 is SGHTA and CDR2 is FQGNSA in the germline V gene. The V segment lost 1 base and the J segment 2 bases; nucleotides outside the gene matches: 9. This CDR3 has 17 amino acids. CDR3 region: CASSLVGTILLTDTQYF. The CDR3 bases are TGTGCCAGCAGCTTAGTGGGGACTATCCTACTCACAGATACGCAGTATTTT.

This rearrangement joins TRBV2 to TRBJ1-6, with 7 bases lining up with TRBD1. The V and J ends lost 7 bases and 5 bases, in that order; junction bases with no gene match: 5. Per germline, CDR1 SNHLY and CDR2 FYNNEI. The length of the CDR3 is 14 residues. The CDR3 nucleotides read TGTGCCAGCATGAGGGACAGTAATAATTCACCCCTCCACTTT. Its protein product is CASMRDSNNSPLHF.

J is TRBJ2-4 and V is TRBV5-4; 7 bases are a match to TRBD2. The CDR3 has 13 amino acids. V gave up 4 bases and J gave up 7 bases; unmatched junction bases: 5. Germline-derived CDR1 and CDR2 are SGHNT and YYREEE (reference sequence). The CDR3 bases are TGTGCCAGCAGCGGAGAACTAGCGAACATTCAGTACTTC. Translating it yields CASSGELANIQYF.

The CDR3 sequence is CASGGSTDTQYF. In DNA form, the CDR3 reads TGTGCCTCGGGAGGGAGCACAGATACGCAGTATTTT. V usage is TRBV10-3 and J usage is TRBJ2-3, with TRBD2 identical over 8 bases. CDR3 length: 12 amino acids. V lost 11 bases and J lost 0; bases outside the gene matches: 1. CDR1 ENHRY and CDR2 SYGVKD come from the germline V gene.

This chain joins TRBV7-9 and TRBJ2-7, with unresolved D. The germline V and J ends were trimmed by 5 bases and 1 base, with 12 bases remaining between them. This CDR3 contains 14 residues. Germline assignment: CDR1 SEHNR and CDR2 FQNEAQ (reference sequence). The chain's CDR3 is CASSLSTDSYEQYF. The DNA of the CDR3 is TGTGCCAGCAGCCTTAGTACCGATTCCTACGAGCAGTACTTC. Full variable domain (outside the CDR3, taken from reference TRBV7-9 and TRBJ2-7): DTGVSQNPRHKITKRGQNVTFRCDPISEHNRLYWYRQTLGQGPEFLTYFQNEAQLEKSRLLSDRFSAERPKGSFSTLEIQRTEQGDSAMYLCASSLSTDSYEQYFGPGTRLTVT.

The V and J genes are TRBV6-2 or TRBV6-3 and TRBJ2-1; 11 nucleotides line up with TRBD2. The germline CDR1 and CDR2 sequences are MNHEY and SVGEGT. The CDR3 length is 16 residues. Germline trimming cut 4 bases from V and 9 bases from J; bases unmatched to any gene: 11. The CDR3: CASSSDIAGGQTEQFF. The CDR3 DNA reads TGTGCCAGCAGTTCCGACATAGCGGGAGGGCAGACTGAGCAGTTCTTC.

The chain combines TRBV25-1 with TRBJ1-6; no definite D call. CDR1 and CDR2 from the germline V gene are MGHDK and SYGVNS. CDR3 length equals 15 residues. Trimming left V 6 bases short and J 5 bases short, with 14 bases between. CDR3 in amino acids: CASSPIRGDNSPLHF. Written as DNA, the CDR3 is TGTGCCAGCAGCCCTATTCGGGGAGATAATTCACCCCTCCACTTT.

This sequence joins TRBV7-9 and TRBJ2-7; D gene unclear. This CDR3 comprises 15 residues. Trimming removed 1 base at V and 6 bases at J, with 16 bases between. Germline CDR1 SEHNR, CDR2 FQNEAQ (reference sequence). The CDR3 spells CASSLGGSASSEQYF. CDR3 DNA: TGTGCCAGCAGCTTAGGAGGCTCGGCGAGCTCCGAGCAGTACTTC.

This rearrangement joins TRBV29-1 to TRBJ2-1; 9 bases match TRBD2. The CDR3 covers 18 residues. V was clipped by 2 bases and J by 0 bases; unmatched bases: 11. Germline values: CDR1 SQVTM, CDR2 ANQGSEA. CDR3 nucleotide sequence: TGCAGCGTTGAACCGCTAGCGGGATTGGGTCACTCCTACAATGAGCAGTTCTTC. As protein: CSVEPLAGLGHSYNEQFF.

This clone is a singleton in its sample. The J gene is TRBJ1-5, the V gene TRBV28; D perhaps matches TRBD1 (5 bases). The CDR3 sequence is 16 residues long. The V gene's germline CDR1 is MDHEN and CDR2 SYDVKM. Between the trimmed V and J ends, which lost 3 bases and 7 bases, there was a span of 19 bases. The CDR3 nucleotides are TGTGCCAGCAGTTTGTTGCGCCAGGGAGGGAAGCAGCCCCAGCATTTT. This gives the protein CASSLLRQGGKQPQHF.

The sample holds one count of this clone. This rearrangement joins TRBV7-2 to TRBJ2-7; 9 positions match TRBD1. V lost 6 bases, J lost 6 bases, and 12 bases stayed unmatched. The CDR3 consists of 15 residues. Per the germline V gene, CDR1 is SGHTA and CDR2 is FQGNSA. Here the CDR3 reads CASSLHGTGLGEQYF. The CDR3 bases are TGTGCCAGCAGTCTACACGGGACAGGGTTAGGCGAGCAGTACTTC. The full variable domain, with the rest looked up from reference TRBV7-2 and TRBJ2-7, is GAGVSQSPSNKVTEKGKDVELRCDPISGHTALYWYRQSLGQGLEFLIYFQGNSAPDKSGLPSDRFSAERTGGSVSTLTIQRTQQEDSAVYLCASSLHGTGLGEQYFGPGTRLTVT.

This chain joins TRBV27 and TRBJ2-1; the match to TRBD1 covers 7 bases. Germline loops: CDR1 MNHEY, CDR2 SMNVEV (reference sequence). V lost 6 bases, J lost 4 bases, and 15 bases stayed unmatched. The CDR3 is 17 amino acids. CDR3 residues: CASRGGPRGQAYNEQFF. DNA of the CDR3: TGTGCCAGCAGGGGCGGGCCTCGAGGACAGGCGTACAATGAGCAGTTCTTC.

The chain employs TRBV5-1 and TRBJ2-2; TRBD1 matches at 11 bases. After removal of 6 bases from V and 5 bases from J, the junction contained 6 bases not matched to a gene. CDR3 size: 15 residues. CDR1 SGHRS and CDR2 YFSETQ come from the germline V gene. CDR3 region: CASNGQGAGTGELFF. DNA of the CDR3: TGCGCCAGCAACGGACAGGGGGCAGGGACCGGGGAGCTGTTTTTT.

This clone occurred once. At one boundary the junction diverges from the germline segment, which might be a read error. DNA for the CDR3: TGTGCCAGCAGCTTTTCCGGGACAGGGGGCAAGCAGCCCCAGCATTTT. Translated: CASSFSGTGGKQPQHF. The J gene is TRBJ1-5, the V gene TRBV5-6; 12 bases fit TRBD1. This CDR3 comprises 16 residues. Germline V CDR1 and CDR2: SGHDT, YYEEEE.

The J gene is TRBJ2-5, the V gene TRBV20-1, with TRBD2 identical over 11 bases. The V gene's germline CDR1 is DFQATT and CDR2 SNEGSKA (reference sequence). The CDR3 spans 15 residues. Unmatched junction bases numbered 6, after V lost 3 bases and J lost 3 bases. The CDR3 loop is CSASVSGRAKETQYF. The CDR3 nucleotides read TGCAGTGCTAGTGTTAGCGGGAGGGCCAAAGAGACCCAGTACTTC.

The chain employs TRBV4-3 and TRBJ2-3, with 7 bases matching TRBD2. The CDR3 runs 16 residues. Germline V gene sequence: CDR1 LGHNA, CDR2 YSLEER. Trimming at V came to 4 bases and at J to 1 base, leaving 8 bases not matched to a gene. This CDR3 reads CASSLGGGVRTDTQYF. The DNA of the CDR3 is TGCGCCAGCAGCCTCGGTGGGGGGGTCCGCACAGATACGCAGTATTTT.

This sequence joins TRBV19 and TRBJ2-1; 8 positions match TRBD2. The CDR3 is 16 residues long. Germline CDR1 is LNHDA and CDR2 is SQIVND (reference sequence). Germline trimming cut 3 bases from V and 6 bases from J; bases unmatched to any gene: 10. In DNA, the CDR3 is TGTGCCAGTAGTATTGGGTCGGGAGGGCCAAGCAATGAGCAGTTCTTC. This translates into CASSIGSGGPSNEQFF.

A single count supports this clone. The chain recombines TRBV27 with TRBJ2-1; 13 bases align to TRBD2. The germline V gene encodes CDR1 MNHEY and CDR2 SMNVEV (reference sequence). The CDR3 extends over 16 amino acids. V shed 5 bases, J shed 9 bases, and the junction held 10 bases outside the gene matches. For the CDR3, the DNA is TGTGCCAGCAGTCGCTCACTAGCGGGAGGGCCGGGTGAGCAGTTCTTC. Its translation: CASSRSLAGGPGEQFF.

V is TRBV18 and J is TRBJ2-1; possibly TRBD2 for D (5 bases). Between the trimmed V and J ends, which lost 0 bases and 0 bases, there was a span of 9 bases. The V gene's germline CDR1 is KGHSH and CDR2 LQKENI. This CDR3 contains 16 residues. The CDR3 loop is CASSPPKSGSYNEQFF. The CDR3 nucleotides read TGTGCCAGCTCACCACCGAAAAGCGGCTCCTACAATGAGCAGTTCTTC. The full variable domain, completed using reference TRBV18 and TRBJ2-1, is NAGVMQNPRHLVRRRGQEARLRCSPMKGHSHVYWYRQLPEEGLKFMVYLQKENIIDESGMPKERFSAEFPKEGPSILRIQQVVRGDSAAYFCASSPPKSGSYNEQFFGPGTRLTVL.

The V and J genes are TRBV19 and TRBJ2-7; weak D call: TRBD1 (6 bases). Germline lookup yields CDR1 LNHDA and CDR2 SQIVND (reference sequence). The germline V and J ends were trimmed by 5 bases and 0 bases, with 14 bases remaining between them. CDR3 size: 15 residues. The CDR3 nucleotides read TGTGCCAGTAGTCCGATCGGACAGAGCTCCTACGAGCAGTACTTC. Its protein product is CASSPIGQSSYEQYF.

The chain is built from TRBV24-1 and TRBJ1-4; 7 bases are a match to TRBD1. Losses at the gene ends were 10 bases for V and 4 bases for J; bases not matched to a gene: 5. The CDR3 length is 13 residues. Germline values: CDR1 KGHDR, CDR2 SFDVKD. The CDR3 sequence is CATRDSFNEKLFF. The CDR3 coding sequence is TGTGCCACGCGGGACAGTTTTAATGAAAAACTGTTTTTT.

This clone was recorded a few times. The J gene is TRBJ2-7, the V gene TRBV5-3; D gene unclear. TRBV5-3 is an ORF, and what it does is uncertain. This CDR3 is built from 12 residues. Deletions cut 4 bases from V and 5 bases from J, with 10 bases between. The CDR3 nucleotides read TGTGCCAGAAGCCTGACTCGGGACGAGCAGTACTTC. It yields the protein CARSLTRDEQYF.